This TCR beta chain is drawn from a study of PD-L1 blockade in urothelial cancer (TCRdb year 2017). About the investigation overall: All patients started therapy at some point between 2014 and 2016 and received atezolizumab 1,200 mg intravenously every 3 weeks. Twenty-five of 29 patients were males with bladder-origin urothelial cancer, and about 65% of the roughly 30 reported a prior smoking history. An ECOG performance status of 0 or 1 was recorded for the patients, and 0 to 3 prior chemotherapy regimens had been received by the patients. Blood samples were analyzed at 3 weeks after treatment start (second dose) and at 6 weeks after treatment start. Blood samples gave a median of around 140,000 T cells and approximately 81,000 unique TCRs, with a median clonality of about 0.078. The study, an exploratory multi-omic analysis, examined somatic, immune and clinical correlates of response to PD-L1 blockade with atezolizumab in urothelial cancer. Pretreatment tumor samples, along with matched peripheral blood collected serially before and after atezolizumab treatment, underwent TCR sequencing. Durable clinical benefit was defined as progression-free survival longer than 6 months, and TCR features were also tested against progression-free and overall survival. In the same patients, whole exome sequencing and RNA sequencing of pretreatment tumors were performed in addition to TCR sequencing. Durable clinical benefit was achieved by nine patients but not by the remaining 20. Pretreatment blood TCR-seq was available for twenty-nine patients, at least one posttreatment blood collection was obtained for some 24 patients, and tumor TCR-seq was available for some 24 patients. What the authors observed across the whole study: Because the sample size was small (n = 29) and many of the analyses were exploratory, the results are meant to be hypothesis-generating. A pretreatment peripheral blood TCR clonality below the median was linked to improved progression-free and overall survival. Among patients with durable benefit, tumor-associated TCR clones showed greater expansion in peripheral blood 3 weeks after treatment started (n of about 21, p = 0.022).

The cysteine opens and the phenylalanine closes a CDR3 of 13 amino acids. Only the CDR3 portion is preserved as DNA: 39 bases, with reading frame beginning at the first base. The germline V gene supplies CDR1 MDHEN and CDR2 SYDVKM. Trimming takes 2 bases from V and 6 bases from J, and the germline ends sit 10 bases apart. Each PCR received spiked-in synthetic TCR analog templates so that absolute template abundance could be estimated from read counts. The immunoSEQ assay was used to amplify TCRbeta CDR3 regions from genomic DNA with bias-controlled V and J gene primers. Sequencing of rearranged TCRbeta segments was done at approximately 20X coverage. The authors processed their data as follows. Clustering was used to correct sequencing errors, and CDR3s were annotated against IMGT so that V, D and J genes could be assigned. Only productive TCRbeta rearrangements were used in downstream analyses, excluding out-of-frame or stop-codon sequences. Clonality was calculated as one minus the Shannon entropy normalized by the log of the number of unique productive sequences. Fisher's exact test with Benjamini-Hochberg correction, at a threshold of adjusted p below 0.01, was used to find clones that differed between time points or between blood and tumor. What TCRdb holds here is the immuneACCESS table cut down to in-frame rearrangements. Part of the clones is not present; checked against another copy, under half of the missing clones reflect an unresolved V gene, and the others are unexplained. For V, J and clone size, that table is used; D and trimming come from the DNA. The sample yields approximately 37,000 clones; around 88% were counted once. The top ten clones comprise about a sixth of the sample.

Concerning this clone: Its binding antigen is unknown. No clone much larger than this one lies a single base away; base qualities are absent.

A cohort of about 31 patients with locally advanced or metastatic urothelial carcinoma, treated at Memorial Sloan Kettering on a trial protocol, was included. Peripheral blood mononuclear cells were collected pretreatment and during treatment, at between 1 and 8 total time points per patient. The Qiagen DNeasy Blood extraction kit was used to purify genomic DNA from total PBMCs and from tumor samples. PBMCs were collected pretreatment and during treatment, and were isolated and stored as previously described. The specimen comprised PBMCs, sampled around atezolizumab (anti-PD-L1) treatment. The source is a man aged 55 to 69 with urothelial cancer. The chain uses TRBV28 and TRBJ1-2, with no reliable assignment of the D segment. The CDR3 here reads CASSLSYRNGYTF. The nucleotides are TGTGCCAGCAGTTTAAGTTACAGAAATGGCTACACCTTC.